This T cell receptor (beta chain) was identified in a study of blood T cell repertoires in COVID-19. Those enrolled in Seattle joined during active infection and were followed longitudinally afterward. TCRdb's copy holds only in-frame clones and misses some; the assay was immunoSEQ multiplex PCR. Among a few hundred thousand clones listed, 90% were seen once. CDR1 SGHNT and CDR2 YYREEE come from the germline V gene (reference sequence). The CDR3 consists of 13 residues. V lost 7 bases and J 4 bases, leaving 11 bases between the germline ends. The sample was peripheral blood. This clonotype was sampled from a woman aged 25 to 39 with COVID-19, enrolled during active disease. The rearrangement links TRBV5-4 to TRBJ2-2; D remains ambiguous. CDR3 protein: CASATEPTGELFF. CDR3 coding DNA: TGTGCCAGCGCGACGGAGCCCACCGGGGAGCTGTTTTTT.